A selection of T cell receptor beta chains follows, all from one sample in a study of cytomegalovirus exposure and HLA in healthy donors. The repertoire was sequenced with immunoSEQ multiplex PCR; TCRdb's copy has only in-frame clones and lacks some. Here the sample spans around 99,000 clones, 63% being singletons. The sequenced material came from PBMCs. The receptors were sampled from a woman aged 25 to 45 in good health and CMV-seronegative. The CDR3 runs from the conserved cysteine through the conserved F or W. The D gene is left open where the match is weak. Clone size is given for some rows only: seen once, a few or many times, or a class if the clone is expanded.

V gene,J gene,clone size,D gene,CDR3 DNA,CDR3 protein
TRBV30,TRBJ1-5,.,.,TGTGCCTGGAGTAGTCAGTCGAATCAGCCCCAGCATTTT,CAWSSQSNQPQHF
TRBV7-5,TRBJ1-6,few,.,TGTGTCAGAAGCACACCCCTGCCCACAGGGAAAGCCTCACCCCTCCACTTT,CVRSTPLPTGKASPLHF
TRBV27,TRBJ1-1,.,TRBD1,TGTGCCAGCAGTTTATCGGGCACAGGGGCTGAAGCTTTCTTT,CASSLSGTGAEAFF
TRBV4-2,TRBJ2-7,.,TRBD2,TGTGCCAGCAGCCGGGAGGAGGGAGCGGGAGAGACCTACGAGCAGTACTTC,CASSREEGAGETYEQYF
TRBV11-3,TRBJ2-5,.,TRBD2,TGTGCCAGCAGCTTCGGGGGGGAAGAGACCCAGTACTTC,CASSFGGEETQYF
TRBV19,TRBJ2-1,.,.,TGTGCCAGTAGTATTTCTGGCAGGGCCTCTTTCTCATCCTACAATGAGCAGTTCTTC,CASSISGRASFSSYNEQFF
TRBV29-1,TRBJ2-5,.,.,TGCAGCGCCCATAGTGCGAGGGAGACCCAGTACTTC,CSAHSARETQYF
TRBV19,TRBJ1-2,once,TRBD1,TGTGCCAGTAGTATTTCCGGTCGGGACAGGGTCAAGGGCTACACCTTC,CASSISGRDRVKGYTF
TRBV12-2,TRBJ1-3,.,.,TGTGCAAGTCGCTTAACCTCGGGGAGGGGGATCTGCGGAAACACCATATATTTT,CASRLTSGRGICGNTIYF
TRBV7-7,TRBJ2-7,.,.,TGTGCCAGCAGCTTAGAATTGGGGGGCTCCTACGAGCAGTACTTC,CASSLELGGSYEQYF
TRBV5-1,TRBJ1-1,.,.,TGCGCCAGCAGCCCCCCTAGGCGGGAGGAGAACACTGAAGCTTTCTTT,CASSPPRREENTEAFF
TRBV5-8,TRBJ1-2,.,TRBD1,TGTGCCAGCAGCTTCCAGACAGGGCAGAGGGGCTACACCTTC,CASSFQTGQRGYTF
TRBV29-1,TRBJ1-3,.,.,TGCAGCATCTGGGAGACAGGAAACACCATATATTTT,CSIWETGNTIYF
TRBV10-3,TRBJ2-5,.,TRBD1,TGTGCCATCAGTGAGGGGCAGGGGGCCGTAGAGACCCAGTACTTC,CAISEGQGAVETQYF
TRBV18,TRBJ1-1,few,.,TGTGCCAGCTCACCATCGACTGAGAACACTGAAGCTTTCTTT,CASSPSTENTEAFF
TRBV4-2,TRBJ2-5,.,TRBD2,TGTGCCAGCAGCCAAGTCGGAGCAAGGACTAGCCAGCGAGAGACCCAGTACTTC,CASSQVGARTSQRETQYF
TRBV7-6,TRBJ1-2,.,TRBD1,TGTGCCAGCAGCGGGGCAGGGGGCAATGGCTACACCTTC,CASSGAGGNGYTF
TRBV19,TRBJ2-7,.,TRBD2,TGTGCCAGTAGTATGCGGGAGGGCCCCTACGAGCAGTACTTC,CASSMREGPYEQYF
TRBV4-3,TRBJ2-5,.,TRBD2,TGCGCCAGCAGCCAAGAACTAGCGGGTAAAGAGACCCAGTACTTC,CASSQELAGKETQYF
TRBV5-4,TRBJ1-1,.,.,TGTGCCAGCAGCTTCTCCCGTATGAACACTGAAGCTTTCTTT,CASSFSRMNTEAFF
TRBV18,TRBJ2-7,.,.,TGTGCCAGCTCACTTCTCTCCTACGAGCAGTACTTC,CASSLLSYEQYF
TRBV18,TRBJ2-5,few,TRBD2,TGTGCCAGCTCACCGGAAGCGGGAGGGCGGGAGACCCAGTACTTC,CASSPEAGGRETQYF
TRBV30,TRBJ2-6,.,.,TGTGCCTGGAGTGGAAGAGGCTCTGGGGCCAACGTCCTGACTTTC,CAWSGRGSGANVLTF
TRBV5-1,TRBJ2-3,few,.,TGCGCCAGCAGCTCATGGGGCTTGTCGGATACGCAGTATTTT,CASSSWGLSDTQYF
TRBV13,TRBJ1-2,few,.,TGTGCCAGCAGCCAATACTATTATGGCTACACCTTC,CASSQYYYGYTF
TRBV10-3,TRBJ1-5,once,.,TGTGCCATCAGTGAGGGCGGGAGCGGAGGAAACCAGCCCCAGCATTTT,CAISEGGSGGNQPQHF
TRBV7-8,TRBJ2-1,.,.,TGTGCCAGCAGCTCCGATAGCGGACCCTACAATGAGCAGTTCTTC,CASSSDSGPYNEQFF
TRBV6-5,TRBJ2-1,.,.,TGTGCCAGCAGCCTGGGGGCCCTCGGGAATGAGCAGTTCTTC,CASSLGALGNEQFF
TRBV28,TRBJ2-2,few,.,TGTGCCAGCAGTTCGCAGGGTCGGCACACCGGGGAGCTGTTTTTT,CASSSQGRHTGELFF
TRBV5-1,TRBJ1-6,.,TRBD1,TGCGCCAGCAGCTTGGAGCCCGGGACAGGGGATTCACCCCTCCACTTT,CASSLEPGTGDSPLHF
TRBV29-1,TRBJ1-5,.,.,TGCAGCGTGAGGCCCGGGGGGTCCGGTCAGCCCCAGCATTTT,CSVRPGGSGQPQHF
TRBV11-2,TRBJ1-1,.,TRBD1,TGTGCCAGCAGCTACCCCCCTGGACAGGGGTTTACTGAAGCTTTCTTT,CASSYPPGQGFTEAFF
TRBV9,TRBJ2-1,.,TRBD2,TGTGCCAGCAGCGTAGAGGTTCAACTAGCGGGGACCTACAATGAGCAGTTCTTC,CASSVEVQLAGTYNEQFF
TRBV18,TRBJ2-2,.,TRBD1,TGTGCCAGCTCACCGTTTGAGGGGGCGGACACCGGGGAGCTGTTTTTT,CASSPFEGADTGELFF
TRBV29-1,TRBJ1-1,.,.,TGCAGCGCAGACGGAGAGGGAGTGACTGAAGCCTTCTTT,CSADGEGVTEAFF
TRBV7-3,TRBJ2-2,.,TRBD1,TGTGCCAGCAGCCAGACAGGGGGTGGCACCGGGGAGCTGTTTTTT,CASSQTGGGTGELFF
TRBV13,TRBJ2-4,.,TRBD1,TGTGCCAGCAGCCCCGGACAGGGGGCGAACAAAAACATTCAGTACTTC,CASSPGQGANKNIQYF
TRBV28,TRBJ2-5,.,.,TGTGCCAGCAGTTTACCCACAGGGCTGGGAGAGACCCAGTACTTC,CASSLPTGLGETQYF
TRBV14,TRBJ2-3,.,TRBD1,TGTGCCAGCAGCCAAACGGGACAGGGCACAGATACGCAGTATTTT,CASSQTGQGTDTQYF
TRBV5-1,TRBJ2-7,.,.,TGCGCCAGCAGCTGGTCCCCGGGTCCTACCTACGAGCAGTACTTC,CASSWSPGPTYEQYF
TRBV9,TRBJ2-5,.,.,TGTGCCAGCAGCCTTTTAGAAGCGGCCCAAGAGACCCAGTACTTC,CASSLLEAAQETQYF
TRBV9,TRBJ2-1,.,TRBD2,TGTGCCAGCAGCGTAGGAGCGGGAGGGCCTAAGAATGAGCAGTTCTTC,CASSVGAGGPKNEQFF
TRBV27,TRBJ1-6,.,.,TGTGCCAGCAGTTCATACGGTTCACCCCTCCACTTT,CASSSYGSPLHF
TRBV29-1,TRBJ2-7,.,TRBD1,TGCAGCGTCGGACAGGTTAGCTCCTACGAGCAGTACTTC,CSVGQVSSYEQYF
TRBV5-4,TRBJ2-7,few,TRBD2,TGTGCCAGCAGCTGGGGGGGGGCTAGCGGGGCAGGCCACGAGCAGTACTTC,CASSWGGASGAGHEQYF
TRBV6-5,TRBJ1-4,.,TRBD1,TGTGCCAGCAGTTACTCGACGGACAGGCGAAAAGAAAAACTGTTTTTT,CASSYSTDRRKEKLFF
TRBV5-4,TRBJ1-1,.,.,TGTGCCAGCAGCTTGACAGGGTTGAACACTGAAGCTTTCTTT,CASSLTGLNTEAFF
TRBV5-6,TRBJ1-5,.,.,TGTGCCAGCAGCCTGGGGTACGGCGGAAATCAGCCCCAGCATTTT,CASSLGYGGNQPQHF
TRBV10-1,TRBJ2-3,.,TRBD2,TGCGCCAGCAGTGAGAATACGCGGGGGTCGACAGATACGCAGTATTTT,CASSENTRGSTDTQYF
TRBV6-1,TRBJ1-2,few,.,TGTGCCAGCAGTTCTGGGGCAGACGCCTATGGCTACACCTTC,CASSSGADAYGYTF
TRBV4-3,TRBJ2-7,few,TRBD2,TGCGCCAGCAGCCAGGCCCATAGCGGGAGGGCCGAGCAGTACTTC,CASSQAHSGRAEQYF
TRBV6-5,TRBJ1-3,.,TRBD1,TGTGCCAGCAGCCAGACAGGGCTCTCTGGAAACACCATATATTTT,CASSQTGLSGNTIYF
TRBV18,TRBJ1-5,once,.,TGTGCCAGCTCACCAGGGGCAGGTCAGCCCCAGCATTTT,CASSPGAGQPQHF